A single sample is the source of the 3 T cell receptor beta chains below, sequenced in a study of CD8 T cells in ankylosing spondylitis. TCRdb reprocessed the 5' RACE reads with MiXCR, giving one entry per CDR3 protein. This repertoire shows 250,000 or so distinct CDR3 sequences, roughly 25% found once; its top ten account for roughly 0.6%. The specimen sequenced was blood, either unsorted or a sorted T cell fraction (not recorded which). These receptors came from a male donor with ankylosing spondylitis or in good health (not recorded which).

This clonotype was counted a few times. The gene calls are TRBV12-3 or TRBV12-4 and TRBJ1-2; D is uncertain. The CDR3 loop spans 12 amino acids. V lost 9 bases, J lost 4 bases, and 12 bases lay in between. CDR3 DNA: TGTGCCAGTTCCGACATAGTCTATGGCTACACCTTC. This sequence encodes CASSDIVYGYTF.

The chain carries TRBV7-9 and TRBJ2-7, with a tentative D call TRBD1 (5 bases). Germline V lookup: CDR1 SEHNR, CDR2 FQNEAQ (reference sequence). Trimming cost V 5 bases and J 6 bases, with 8 bases left between them. The CDR3 contains 11 residues. CDR3 in DNA: TGTGCCAGCAGCGAGACAGTCGAGCAGTACTTC. It specifies CASSETVEQYF.

This clonotype has a count of ten or more. This chain uses TRBV5-4 with TRBJ2-2, with unresolved D. The germline V gene encodes CDR1 SGHNT and CDR2 YYREEE (reference sequence). The CDR3 has 11 residues. Deletions cut 3 bases from V and 7 bases from J, with 4 bases between. The CDR3 nucleotides are TGTGCCAGCAGCTCCGTCGGGGAGCTGTTTTTT. This sequence encodes CASSSVGELFF.